Listed here is a single T cell receptor (beta chain). A read error may account for a junction end that differs from germline. The data stem from a study of shared clonotypes between healthy human individuals. Caucasian adults residing in Nashville, Tennessee made up all the donors. The unsorted PBMC sample used ten immunoSEQ deep assay plates. Method: immunoSEQ multiplex PCR; TCRdb's copy keeps in-frame clones and lacks some. There are 490,000 or so clones in the sample; around 78% occur only once, and roughly 13% lies in the top ten. This CDR3 has 15 residues. Germline assignment: CDR1 SSHAT and CDR2 FNYEAQ (reference sequence).

The sample consisted of PBMCs. J is TRBJ2-2 and V is TRBV7-7; tentative D call: TRBD1 (6 bases). The clonotype comes from a woman aged 35 to 49 in good health. Some clones in this sample may be carry-over from other donors' samples. The CDR3 loop reads CASSRDNPPSGELFF. The CDR3 DNA reads as TGTGCTAGCAGCCGGGACAACCCTCCAAGCGGGGAGCTGTTTTTT.